These 27 T cell receptor beta chains came from one sample sequenced in a study of T cells in Graves' hyperthyroidism and ophthalmopathy. TCR beta CDR3 regions were amplified from RNA transcripts. Carried out on the TCR CDR3, a first-round RT-PCR used the HTBI primer set. Using its own MiXCR run on the multiplex PCR reads, TCRdb lists one record per CDR3 protein. The table lists 500,000 to 600,000 distinct CDR3 sequences, around 43% of them singletons, with around two fifths in the top ten. The sample consisted of peripheral blood or thyroid tissue (not recorded which). Source of these receptors: an adult woman with Graves' disease, either hyperthyroidism or ophthalmopathy (not recorded which).

The rearrangement links TRBV5-1 to TRBJ2-2, with 9 nucleotides matching TRBD1. With V trimmed by 4 bases and J by 7 bases, 8 bases remained unmatched. Germline V gene sequence: CDR1 SGHRS, CDR2 YFSETQ. This CDR3 is 15 amino acids long. CDR3 in amino acids: CASSPPDRGVGELFF. In nucleotides, the CDR3 is TGCGCCAGCAGCCCACCGGACAGGGGAGTCGGGGAGCTGTTTTTT.

Only a few counts were recorded for this clonotype. Because the CDR3 is missing its conserved closing phenylalanine or tryptophan, this is likely a read error. The limits of the CDR3 on the DNA are not certain, so only TCRdb's listed CDR3 is given. The chain employs TRBV29-1 and TRBJ2-7; TRBD1 is taken as the D call from the table, unchecked against the DNA. Germline-derived CDR1 and CDR2 are SQVTM and ANQGSEA. Counting both end residues, the CDR3 totals 9 amino acids. CDR3 in amino acids: CSVSRLRAS.

This chain uses TRBV2 with TRBJ1-5; 10 bases are shared with TRBD1. The J segment lost 8 bases and the V segment lost 5 bases, leaving 9 bases of the junction unmatched. The CDR3 spans 15 residues. The germline V gene has CDR1 SNHLY and CDR2 FYNNEI. The CDR3 DNA reads TGTGCCAGCAGTTTGGCGACAGGGGGCTTGAAGCCCCAGCATTTT. Translating it yields CASSLATGGLKPQHF.

The rearrangement uses TRBV6-1 and TRBJ2-7; TRBD2 is a possible D gene (5 bases). Trimming took off 6 bases at V and 3 bases at J, with 15 bases between the two ends. The CDR3 contains 14 residues. Per the germline V gene, CDR1 is MNHNS and CDR2 is SASEGT. CDR3 DNA: TGTGCCAGCAGCGTAGAGGGAGAAGGCTACGAGCAGTACTTC. It encodes CASSVEGEGYEQYF.

This chain connects TRBV24-1 to TRBJ2-2; 7 bases fit TRBD1. Germline V gene data show CDR1 as KGHDR and CDR2 as SFDVKD. The V gene end was trimmed by 6 bases and the J gene end by 9 bases; junction bases not matched to a gene: 9. The CDR3 consists of 14 residues. CDR3 protein: CATSRPGGTRELFF. DNA for the CDR3: TGTGCCACCAGTCGCCCAGGGGGAACCAGGGAGCTGTTTTTT.

With respect to this clonotype: A junction end diverges from the germline sequence, so it may reflect a read error. The chain employs TRBV7-2 and TRBJ1-3; D gene unclear. This CDR3 spans 13 amino acids. CDR1 is SGHTA and CDR2 is FQGNSA in the germline V gene. The CDR3 sequence: CASSQPASSTIYF. The CDR3 DNA follows: TGCGCCAGCAGCCAACCTGCAAGCAGCACCATATATTTT.

The V call is TRBV10-1, the J call TRBJ2-7; 14 bases match TRBD2. In germline, CDR1 is WNHNN, CDR2 SYGVQD (reference sequence). The V gene end was trimmed by 0 bases and the J gene end by 0 bases; junction bases not matched to a gene: 4. The CDR3 runs to 18 residues. The CDR3 bases are TGCGCCAGCAGTGAGTCGGGACTAGCGGGAGCTACCTCCTACGAGCAGTACTTC. This sequence encodes CASSESGLAGATSYEQYF.

Comments on this clonotype: This could be a read error, since a much larger clone is one nucleotide away. The chain uses TRBV7-6 and TRBJ2-7; D unclear. CDR1 is SGHVS and CDR2 is FNYEAQ in the germline V gene. The CDR3 sequence is 15 residues long. CDR3 amino acids: CASSPPNVGTYEQHF. The CDR3 nucleotides are TGTGCCAGCAGCCCACCAAACGTCGGCACCTACGAGCAGCACTTC. The full variable domain, rest sourced from reference TRBV7-6 and TRBJ2-7, is GAGVSQSPRYKVTKRGQDVALRCDPISGHVSLYWYRQALGQGPEFLTYFNYEAQQDKSGLPNDRFSAERPEGSISTLTIQRTEQRDSAMYRCASSPPNVGTYEQHFGPGTRLTVT.

This clonotype was found a few times. The rearrangement joins TRBV4-1 to TRBJ1-4; 7 bases are shared with TRBD1. The V segment lost 6 bases and the J segment 11 bases; nucleotides outside the gene matches: 12. CDR3 length: 14 residues. The germline V gene has CDR1 MGHRA and CDR2 YSYEKL. The CDR3 sequence is CASRKQGESKKLFF. The CDR3 DNA sequence: TGCGCCAGCAGGAAGCAGGGGGAATCTAAGAAACTGTTTTTT.

This clonotype was seen a few times. The chain joins TRBV20-1 to TRBJ2-7, with no clear D. Germline V lookup: CDR1 DFQATT, CDR2 SNEGSKA (reference sequence). The length of the CDR3 is 14 residues. The V end was cut by 3 bases, the J end by 0 bases, with 12 bases between. CDR3 residues: CSASSSSISYEQYF. The CDR3 DNA follows: TGCAGTGCTAGCTCATCATCAATCTCCTACGAGCAGTACTTC.

In its sample, this clonotype was seen a few times. This sequence joins TRBV12-3 or TRBV12-4 and TRBJ1-4, with 9 bases lining up with TRBD1. Trimming at V came to 6 bases and at J to 9 bases, leaving 11 bases not matched to a gene. The CDR3 consists of 15 residues. The CDR3 sequence: CASSPRTGDRQKLFF. CDR3 sequence (DNA): TGTGCCAGCAGCCCACGGACAGGGGACCGGCAAAAACTGTTTTTT.

In regard to this clonotype: A much more abundant neighbour one base away suggests this may be a read error. J is TRBJ1-1 and V is TRBV20-1, with D unclear. The CDR3 loop spans 14 amino acids. Germline values: CDR1 DFQATT, CDR2 SNEGSKA (reference sequence). The CDR3 region is CNARSLRQHTEAFF. CDR3 bases: TGCAATGCTCGCTCTTTGAGACAACACACTGAAGCTTTCTTT.

In this sample, this clonotype turned up many times. The chain recombines TRBV19 with TRBJ1-2, with a tentative D call TRBD1 (6 bases). This CDR3 is built from 12 residues. Germline V gene sequence: CDR1 LNHDA, CDR2 SQIVND (reference sequence). V was trimmed by 7 bases and J by 7 bases, leaving 13 bases between them. Written as DNA, the CDR3 is TGTGCCAGTACCCGGGGGCCCTCTGGCTACACCTTC. This sequence encodes CASTRGPSGYTF.

The chain links TRBV19 to TRBJ1-5; 8 bases line up with TRBD1. The junction had 2 bases not matched to a gene; V was cut back by 4 bases and J by 3 bases. Looked up from germline, CDR1 is LNHDA and CDR2 is SQIVND (reference sequence). There are 14 residues in the CDR3. The CDR3 DNA follows: TGTGCCAGTAGTACGGACAGGGTCAATCAGCCCCAGCATTTT. This translates into CASSTDRVNQPQHF.

The J gene is TRBJ2-5, the V gene TRBV5-6; weak D call: TRBD2 (5 bases). CDR1 and CDR2 (germline): SGHDT, YYEEEE. The CDR3 covers 15 residues. The V and J ends lost 5 bases and 5 bases respectively, with 19 bases between them. The CDR3 sequence is CASSLTARGRETQYF. In nucleotides, the CDR3 is TGTGCCAGCAGTTTAACAGCGCGAGGGCGGGAGACCCAGTACTTC.

This chain connects TRBV7-9 to TRBJ2-7, with D perhaps TRBD1 (5 bases). Trimming pared 3 bases from V and 5 bases from J, leaving 11 bases between. Germline loops: CDR1 SEHNR, CDR2 FQNEAQ (reference sequence). The CDR3 is 13 residues long. CDR3 residues: CASSFAGPDEQYF. The CDR3 DNA follows: TGTGCCAGCAGCTTCGCAGGGCCCGACGAGCAGTACTTC.

This clonotype has just one count. The chain has TRBV20-1 and TRBJ1-6; possible D gene TRBD1, 5 bases. This CDR3 spans 10 amino acids. Germline values: CDR1 DFQATT, CDR2 SNEGSKA (reference sequence). Trimming removed 8 bases from V and 13 bases from J, with 12 bases in between. The CDR3 region is CSTQGVPLHF. The CDR3 DNA is TGCAGTACTCAAGGGGTGCCCCTCCACTTT.

The sample holds one count of this clonotype. This sequence joins TRBV29-1 and TRBJ2-7; 9 bases are a match to TRBD1. The V and J ends lost 5 bases and 6 bases, in that order; junction bases with no gene match: 8. CDR1 and CDR2 from the germline V gene are SQVTM and ANQGSEA. The CDR3 sequence is 13 residues long. CDR3: CSVCPGQGGEQYF. The CDR3 DNA reads as TGCAGCGTTTGCCCGGGACAGGGCGGCGAGCAGTACTTC.

This clonotype was detected a few times. The V call is TRBV4-1, the J call TRBJ2-2; D perhaps matches TRBD1 (8 bases). CDR1 and CDR2 from the germline V gene are MGHRA and YSYEKL. The germline V and J ends were trimmed by 3 bases and 0 bases, with 17 bases remaining between them. This CDR3 comprises 18 residues. The CDR3 reads CASSQYHRGGTNTGELFF. The CDR3 DNA sequence: TGCGCCAGCAGCCAGTACCACAGGGGGGGGACGAACACCGGGGAGCTGTTTTTT.

This clonotype was counted at least ten times. The chain uses TRBV20-1 and TRBJ2-7; D unresolved. Looked up from germline, CDR1 is DFQATT and CDR2 is SNEGSKA (reference sequence). The CDR3 contains 12 residues. The germline V and J ends were trimmed by 6 bases and 5 bases, with 14 bases remaining between them. CDR3 nucleotides: TGCAGTGCGCCGGCAAACCGAGACGAGCAGTACTTC. It translates to CSAPANRDEQYF.

This clonotype was counted ten times or more. In nucleotides, the CDR3 is TGTGCCAGCAGCGTAGGACCGGGGGTGAACACTGAAGCTTTCTTT. It specifies CASSVGPGVNTEAFF. This chain uses TRBV9 with TRBJ1-1; tentatively, D is TRBD1 (5 bases). V lost 0 bases and J 0 bases, leaving 9 bases between the germline ends. This CDR3 comprises 15 residues. Germline CDR1 SGDLS, CDR2 YYNGEE.

This clonotype was counted between two and nine times. The genes are TRBV2 and TRBJ2-6; D is unclear. This CDR3 is built from 15 residues. Trimming removed 5 bases from V and 0 bases from J, with 8 bases in between. Looked up from germline, CDR1 is SNHLY and CDR2 is FYNNEI. Here the CDR3 DNA reads TGTGCCAGCAGTTCCGGGCTCTCTGGGGCCAACGTCCTGACTTTC. This gives the protein CASSSGLSGANVLTF.

This clonotype was counted only a few times. The gene calls are TRBV29-1 and TRBJ2-7; 8 nucleotides agree with TRBD1. CDR1 is SQVTM and CDR2 is ANQGSEA in the germline V gene. This CDR3 has 12 residues. Trimming took 5 bases from V and 3 from J; bases not matched to a gene: 3. The CDR3 protein is CSVTGGFYEQYF. In nucleotides, the CDR3 is TGCAGCGTTACAGGGGGGTTCTACGAGCAGTACTTC.

The CDR3 sequence: CASSLRSADSGANVLTF. The CDR3 DNA is TGTGCCAGCAGCTTAAGGTCAGCCGACTCTGGGGCCAACGTCCTGACTTTC. This chain uses TRBV7-9 with TRBJ2-6; D unclear. The V gene lost 2 bases and the J gene lost 0 bases, with 11 bases spanning the gap. There are 17 residues in the CDR3. The germline V gene has CDR1 SEHNR and CDR2 FQNEAQ (reference sequence).

The sample holds one count of this clonotype. The chain recombines TRBV29-1 with TRBJ2-7; TRBD2 is a possible D gene (5 bases). Germline CDR1 reads SQVTM; CDR2 reads ANQGSEA. Trimming removed 1 base at V and 4 bases at J, with 8 bases between. This CDR3 region has 12 residues. The CDR3, as DNA: TGCAGCGTTGAAGGGGAGAGGTACGAGCAGTACTTC. Its translation: CSVEGERYEQYF.

This clonotype was recorded at least ten times. This chain joins TRBV20-1 and TRBJ2-5; 9 bases are a match to TRBD2. This CDR3 spans 15 amino acids. The trim removed 1 base at V and 7 bases at J, leaving 10 bases unmatched. The germline V gene has CDR1 DFQATT and CDR2 SNEGSKA (reference sequence). CDR3 residues: CSARAGGLAGVTQYF. DNA for the CDR3: TGCAGTGCTAGAGCGGGCGGTTTAGCGGGAGTGACCCAGTACTTC.

The chain employs TRBV10-3 and TRBJ2-6; 8 nucleotides agree with TRBD1. This CDR3 comprises 16 residues. V lost 5 bases and J lost 2; bases outside the gene matches: 5. The germline gives CDR1 ENHRY, CDR2 SYGVKD. The CDR3 nucleotides are TGTGCCATCAGTCCCAAGGACAGGGCTGGGGCCAACGTCCTGACTTTC. Translating it yields CAISPKDRAGANVLTF.